Described below is a single TCR beta chain sequence and its context. Its antigen has not been determined. Base qualities are not provided; no much larger clone lies one nucleotide away. These data come from a study of blood T cell repertoires in COVID-19 (dated by TCRdb to the early 2020s). Context from the whole study: Collaborator samples came from the United States, Italy and Spain and covered acute and convalescent phases of COVID-19. The prospective study material was composed of cDNA or gDNA derived from T cells, B-cell-depleted T cells, or PBMCs. Subjects who had been exposed to COVID-19, were actively infected with it, or had recovered from it provided the deeply sampled blood TCRbeta repertoires that made up the dataset. The repertoires were released in a freely available public database intended as a resource for research on the immune response to SARS-CoV-2. Samples were obtained from the ongoing ImmuneRACE study (first 160 participants) and from 1,254 subjects provided by 6 global collaborators. The sample metadata nearly always contained a de-identified subject ID, COVID-19 status, age in years and sex. Where available, HLA class I and class II types were taken from metadata supplied by the sample provider and were not determined by assay-based typing.

Participants in the prospective study were aged about 18 to 95 years, lived in 20 to 30 United States geographic areas, and enrolled through a virtual design. To assign participants to cohorts, the prospective study relied on clinical history that participants themselves reported in a screening survey and a study questionnaire. For ImmuneRACE Cohort 3, a participant was defined as recovered based on two consecutive negative NP/OP PCR tests, clearance by a healthcare professional, or resolution of symptoms. Each participant in the prospective study had whole blood, serum and a nasopharyngeal or oropharyngeal swab collected by mobile phlebotomists. Participants in the prospective study had the option to provide additional blood draws and questionnaires over an approximately two-month period. Prospective study blood samples were shipped either frozen or at room temperature before DNA extraction. V is shortened by 4 bases, J by 5 bases, and the region joining them spans 14 bases. For CDR1 and CDR2, the germline V gene lists MGHRA and YSYEKL. From the cysteine up to the phenylalanine, the CDR3 has a length of 14 residues. Only the CDR3 DNA stays, 42 bases, in frame from base 1.

TCRbeta CDR3 regions were amplified from genomic DNA using the immunoSEQ Assay, a bias-controlled multiplex PCR. The published analysis was carried out like this. The number of nucleated cells in each sample was estimated by amplification of reference gene primers within the assay. To quantify the absolute abundance of each unique TCRbeta CDR3 rearrangement, sequence reads were collapsed and filtered. For each sample, productive Simpson clonality was calculated as the square root of Simpson's diversity index over productive rearrangements. Not all clones reach the TCRdb copy of this immuneACCESS table, which keeps in-frame sequences only. Checked studies attribute under half of the gap to unresolved V genes and leave the rest unexplained. The DNA gave D and trimming, while V, J and clone size come from that table. The sample includes approximately 360,000 clones, with roughly four fifths observed a single time. The ten largest clones represent 5.1% of the sample.

Study-wide conclusions, independent of this receptor: How much clinical and demographic metadata was included differed by source and by participant, and the metadata was provided uncurated.

The sample taken for sequencing was PBMCs or T cells enriched from blood (not recorded which). Rearrangement joined TRBV4-1 to TRBJ2-5, with a tentative D gene TRBD2 over 6 matching bases. The TCR comes from a woman in her 50s who had recovered from COVID-19. The DNA sequence follows: TGCGCCAGCAGCCTAACAACTAGCACGGAGACCCAGTACTTC. This encodes CASSLTTSTETQYF.